This T cell receptor (beta chain) was documented in a study of breast tumors, draining lymph nodes, adjacent tissues. This clonotype was recorded a few times. Antigen: not known. Germline CDR1 is MNHNY and CDR2 is SVGAGI (reference sequence). This CDR3 is built from 14 residues. The V and J ends lost 6 bases and 5 bases respectively, with 14 bases between them. TCRdb used MiXCR to reprocess the multiplex PCR reads, holding one entry per CDR3 protein. The sample lists around 43,000 distinct CDR3 sequences, roughly 23% occurring once. Study results and limitations: That most tumor T cells come from lymph nodes remained unproven.

What was sequenced was breast tumor tissue. V and J are TRBV6-6 and TRBJ1-5; tentative D call: TRBD1 (5 bases). This receptor was identified in a female donor with breast cancer. Some clones in this sample may be carry-over from other donors' samples. The CDR3: CASRDGGQDQPQHF. CDR3 DNA: TGTGCCAGCAGAGACGGTGGACAAGATCAGCCCCAGCATTTT.